The 32 T cell receptor beta chains presented below share a single source sample, sequenced in a study of shared clonotypes between healthy human individuals. Profiling relied on immunoSEQ multiplex PCR, and the TCRdb table lists in-frame clones only, not all of them. The sample shows 730,000 or so clones, 72% of them seen only once. Input material: memory CD4+ T cells sorted from blood. Subset meaning: CD45RA-negative fraction. The origin of the receptors is a woman between 25 and 40 years old in good health.

This clone was seen a handful of times. The chain recombines TRBV28 with TRBJ2-7; 11 positions match TRBD1. The CDR3 extends over 14 amino acids. J was trimmed by 6 bases and V by 5 bases; bases with no gene match: 6. The germline gives CDR1 MDHEN, CDR2 SYDVKM. The chain's CDR3 is CASSLPGQGGEQYF. CDR3 in DNA: TGTGCCAGCAGTCTACCGGGACAGGGGGGCGAGCAGTACTTC.

The CDR3 sequence is CASSSEDRVIYEQYF. CDR3 sequence (DNA): TGCGCCAGCAGCTCGGAGGACAGGGTAATATACGAGCAGTACTTC. V and J are TRBV5-1 and TRBJ2-7, with 8 bases that match TRBD1. Germline assignment: CDR1 SGHRS and CDR2 YFSETQ. This CDR3 is built from 15 residues. Trimming took 3 bases from V and 4 from J; bases not matched to a gene: 9.

The chain employs TRBV27 and TRBJ2-1; D may be TRBD2 (6 bases). V was pared by 2 bases and J by 4 bases, with 15 bases between. The CDR3 covers 16 residues. CDR1 MNHEY and CDR2 SMNVEV come from the germline V gene (reference sequence). The CDR3 DNA follows: TGTGCCAGCAGTTTAAGGGTGCCTAGCGTATACAATGAGCAGTTCTTC. This codes for CASSLRVPSVYNEQFF.

The chain joins TRBV6-6 to TRBJ2-2; TRBD2 matches at 7 bases. V dropped 2 bases and J dropped 4; count of bases not matched to a gene: 4. CDR3 length: 15 residues. Germline V gene sequence: CDR1 MNHNY, CDR2 SVGAGI (reference sequence). CDR3 DNA: TGTGCCAGCAGTTACCTTGCGGGAGTCACCGGGGAGCTGTTTTTT. It yields the protein CASSYLAGVTGELFF.

This clone showed up just a few times. The rearrangement links TRBV28 to TRBJ2-2; TRBD1 or TRBD2 may be the D gene (5 bases each). The V end lost 5 bases, the J end lost 6 bases, and 16 bases lay between the germline ends. The CDR3 is made up of 15 amino acids. Germline CDR1 MDHEN, CDR2 SYDVKM. CDR3 sequence (DNA): TGTGCCAGCAGTCCCCGGGGCGTCGGAGCCGGGGAGCTGTTTTTT. This gives the protein CASSPRGVGAGELFF.

The chain combines TRBV29-1 with TRBJ1-3; 8 bases fit TRBD1. The junction had 10 bases not matched to a gene; V was cut back by 7 bases and J by 8 bases. There are 13 residues in the CDR3. Germline values: CDR1 SQVTM, CDR2 ANQGSEA. CDR3 in DNA: TGCAGCGCCCTCCCCGACAGGGGTGACACCATATATTTT. It translates to CSALPDRGDTIYF.

The chain recombines TRBV18 with TRBJ2-7, with 7 positions matching TRBD1. With V trimmed by 4 bases and J by 0 bases, 3 bases remained unmatched. The length of the CDR3 is 14 residues. Germline CDR1 reads KGHSH; CDR2 reads LQKENI. The CDR3 DNA reads TGTGCCAGCTCACTGGGACAGACCTCCTACGAGCAGTACTTC. The encoded protein is CASSLGQTSYEQYF.

This clone was observed a few times. J is TRBJ1-1 and V is TRBV6-5; TRBD1 aligns across 10 bases. The J segment lost 4 bases and the V segment lost 3 bases, leaving 2 bases of the junction unmatched. Germline-derived CDR1 and CDR2 are MNHEY and SVGAGI. This CDR3 has 14 residues. CDR3 in amino acids: CASSYGTGVTEAFF. The CDR3 nucleotides are TGTGCCAGCAGTTATGGGACAGGGGTCACTGAAGCTTTCTTT.

The chain carries TRBV7-9 and TRBJ2-3; 10 bases are a match to TRBD2. Germline V gene data show CDR1 as SEHNR and CDR2 as FQNEAQ (reference sequence). The junction had 4 bases not matched to a gene; V was cut back by 1 base and J by 3 bases. The CDR3 loop spans 16 amino acids. The CDR3 coding sequence is TGTGCCAGCAGCTTAGGCAGCGGGAGGGCGACAGATACGCAGTATTTT. Its protein is CASSLGSGRATDTQYF. Supplemented by reference TRBV7-9 and TRBJ2-3, the full variable domain reads DTGVSQNPRHKITKRGQNVTFRCDPISEHNRLYWYRQTLGQGPEFLTYFQNEAQLEKSRLLSDRFSAERPKGSFSTLEIQRTEQGDSAMYLCASSLGSGRATDTQYFGPGTRLTVL.

The V and J genes are TRBV6-5 and TRBJ1-1, with D hard to call. Germline V lookup: CDR1 MNHEY, CDR2 SVGAGI. This CDR3 spans 14 amino acids. The ends were cut back, 6 bases at V and 0 bases at J, with 11 bases in the middle. CDR3 DNA sequence: TGTGCCAGCAGATTACAGTCCTTGAACACTGAAGCTTTCTTT. Its translation is CASRLQSLNTEAFF.

V and J are TRBV2 and TRBJ2-1; TRBD2 matches at 13 bases. Looked up from germline, CDR1 is SNHLY and CDR2 is FYNNEI. CDR3 length: 15 amino acids. V lost 5 bases and J lost 9; bases outside the gene matches: 7. CDR3 in DNA: TGTGCCAGCAGTTTCCGGACTAGCGGGAGTTCTGAGCAGTTCTTC. This sequence encodes CASSFRTSGSSEQFF.

The chain joins TRBV7-8 to TRBJ2-7; D not resolved. Per germline, CDR1 SGHVS and CDR2 FQNEAQ. The CDR3 spans 18 residues. The V end was cut by 1 base, the J end by 0 bases, with 19 bases between. CDR3 region: CASSLGIGGRKFSYEQYF. The DNA of the CDR3 is TGTGCCAGCAGCTTAGGCATAGGCGGCCGGAAATTCTCCTACGAGCAGTACTTC.

V usage is TRBV5-1 and J usage is TRBJ1-2; D is unresolved. The CDR3 has 15 residues. The V gene's germline CDR1 is SGHRS and CDR2 YFSETQ. Trimming removed 0 bases at V and 0 bases at J, with 9 bases between. CDR3 DNA: TGCGCCAGCAGCTTGGAATGGGAAACTAACTATGGCTACACCTTC. Residues: CASSLEWETNYGYTF.

The genes are TRBV5-1 and TRBJ2-3; D may be TRBD1 or TRBD2 (5 bases each). There are 14 residues in the CDR3. Germline loops: CDR1 SGHRS, CDR2 YFSETQ. Trimming left V 6 bases short and J 0 bases short, with 11 bases between. The CDR3 loop is CASKPGGSTDTQYF. For the CDR3, the DNA is TGCGCCAGCAAACCTGGGGGAAGCACAGATACGCAGTATTTT.

In the case of this clone: The same CDR3 is also encoded by other DNA sequences in this sample. The chain couples TRBV9 to TRBJ2-2, with a possible D match to TRBD2 (5 bases). The ends were cut back, 0 bases at V and 4 bases at J, with 13 bases in the middle. The germline V gene encodes CDR1 SGDLS and CDR2 YYNGEE. CDR3 length: 16 residues. As DNA, the CDR3 is TGTGCCAGCAGCGTAGGTGGGAGTGGGAGCACCGGGGAGCTGTTTTTT. This gives the protein CASSVGGSGSTGELFF.

The rearrangement links TRBV2 to TRBJ2-7; no firm D call. The germline V and J ends were trimmed by 7 bases and 3 bases, with 7 bases remaining between them. The CDR3 is 11 amino acids. Looked up from germline, CDR1 is SNHLY and CDR2 is FYNNEI. CDR3 coding DNA: TGTGCCAGCATGGGTCACTACGAGCAGTACTTC. The encoded protein is CASMGHYEQYF.

This chain connects TRBV19 to TRBJ1-1; D is unclear. Germline V CDR1 and CDR2: LNHDA, SQIVND (reference sequence). This CDR3 comprises 15 residues. Trimming took 5 bases from V and 0 from J, leaving 13 bases between them. Here the CDR3 DNA reads TGTGCCAGTAGTGGGCGCCGCGTTTTGAACACTGAAGCTTTCTTT. Encoded protein: CASSGRRVLNTEAFF.

The rearrangement joins TRBV29-1 to TRBJ2-5; D may be TRBD2 (5 bases). The DNA end is more similar to TRBJ2-7, so the J call may be wrong. There are 12 residues in the CDR3. The germline CDR1 and CDR2 sequences are SQVTM and ANQGSEA. As DNA, the CDR3 is TGCAGCGTTGGAAGGCGAGGGAACGAGCAGTACTTC. This sequence encodes CSVGRRGNEQYF.

This sequence joins TRBV28 and TRBJ1-1; D is ambiguous. CDR1 and CDR2 from the germline V gene are MDHEN and SYDVKM. CDR3 length equals 13 residues. Trimming took off 6 bases at V and 11 bases at J, with 19 bases between the two ends. The CDR3 reads CASSRVMVSRAFF. CDR3 in DNA: TGTGCCAGCAGCCGGGTCATGGTGTCACGGGCTTTCTTT.

This chain connects TRBV29-1 to TRBJ1-1; 8 bases match TRBD1. The trim removed 3 bases at V and 1 base at J, leaving 1 base unmatched. The germline CDR1 and CDR2 sequences are SQVTM and ANQGSEA. CDR3 length: 13 residues. The CDR3 bases are TGCAGCGTTGAGGGACAGGAGAACACTGAAGCTTTCTTT. Translated: CSVEGQENTEAFF.

The chain uses TRBV7-6 and TRBJ2-7; 10 bases match TRBD2. Losses at the gene ends were 6 bases for V and 6 bases for J; bases not matched to a gene: 5. The CDR3 consists of 13 residues. In germline, CDR1 is SGHVS, CDR2 FNYEAQ. The CDR3: CASRGTSVGEQYF. The CDR3 nucleotides are TGTGCCAGCAGGGGGACTAGCGTCGGCGAGCAGTACTTC.

J is TRBJ1-1 and V is TRBV11-2; D remains ambiguous. Germline V gene lookup returns CDR1 SGHAT and CDR2 FQNNGV. Deletions cut 2 bases from V and 3 bases from J, with 10 bases between. The CDR3 loop spans 14 amino acids. CDR3 DNA sequence: TGTGCCAGCAGCTTAATGCGTCCGTACACTGAAGCTTTCTTT. It codes for CASSLMRPYTEAFF.

This clone was seen only once. The rearrangement uses TRBV5-1 and TRBJ2-1; 7 bases align to TRBD2. With 1 base clipped from V and 10 bases from J, the junction kept 11 bases outside the gene matches. Germline V CDR1 and CDR2: SGHRS, YFSETQ. The CDR3 consists of 15 residues. CDR3 residues: CASSLQAGTYSEQFF. The CDR3 DNA sequence: TGCGCCAGCAGCTTGCAAGCGGGAACCTATTCGGAGCAGTTCTTC.

About this clone itself: This sample includes further DNA sequences coding for the same CDR3. V and J are TRBV11-2 and TRBJ1-2, with 11 bases identical to TRBD1. Germline CDR1 SGHAT, CDR2 FQNNGV. The CDR3 has 13 residues. V shed 3 bases, J shed 7 bases, and the junction held 1 base outside the gene matches. For the CDR3, the DNA is TGTGCCAGCAGCTTGGACAGGGGGCGTGGCTACACCTTC. Encoded protein: CASSLDRGRGYTF.

The rearrangement joins TRBV28 to TRBJ2-2, with D perhaps matching TRBD2 (7 bases). The germline V gene has CDR1 MDHEN and CDR2 SYDVKM. Trimming took 6 bases from V and 3 from J, leaving 20 bases between them. The CDR3 sequence is 17 residues long. The CDR3 nucleotides read TGTGCCAGCAGCCCGGTGCGGGGGCGAAGGTACACCGGGGAGCTGTTTTTT. Encoded protein: CASSPVRGRRYTGELFF.

In this sample, this clone turned up a few times. The rearrangement uses TRBV29-1 and TRBJ2-1; perhaps TRBD2 as D (6 bases). The CDR3 spans 13 residues. Germline V gene lookup returns CDR1 SQVTM and CDR2 ANQGSEA. V dropped 4 bases and J dropped 0 bases, with 7 bases sitting between them. For the CDR3, the DNA is TGCAGCGTTGTCGGGAGCTCCTACAATGAGCAGTTCTTC. Protein: CSVVGSSYNEQFF.

The chain has TRBV28 and TRBJ1-2; the match to TRBD1 covers 11 bases. V lost 7 bases and J lost 3; bases outside the gene matches: 13. CDR3 size: 17 residues. Per germline, CDR1 MDHEN and CDR2 SYDVKM. CDR3 sequence reads: CASTLGGQGARYYGYTF. As DNA, the CDR3 is TGTGCCAGCACCCTTGGCGGACAGGGGGCACGGTACTATGGCTACACCTTC.

The chain recombines TRBV28 with TRBJ1-5, with a weak D call TRBD1 (5 bases). Germline lookup yields CDR1 MDHEN and CDR2 SYDVKM. The length of the CDR3 is 17 residues. V lost 5 bases, J lost 0 bases, and 17 bases lay in between. This CDR3 is CASSDRQIYHSNQPQHF. The CDR3 bases are TGTGCCAGCAGTGATAGACAGATATACCATAGCAATCAGCCCCAGCATTTT.

In this sample, this clone turned up a few times. The rearrangement joins TRBV19 to TRBJ2-6; 12 positions agree with TRBD1. CDR1 and CDR2 from the germline V gene are LNHDA and SQIVND (reference sequence). The CDR3 is 17 amino acids. The junction had 6 bases not matched to a gene; V was cut back by 5 bases and J by 4 bases. CDR3 sequence reads: CASSRDRGPVGANVLTF. For the CDR3, the DNA is TGTGCCAGTAGTCGGGACAGGGGGCCAGTAGGGGCCAACGTCCTGACTTTC.

J is TRBJ2-1 and V is TRBV28; D is uncertain. The germline gives CDR1 MDHEN, CDR2 SYDVKM. This CDR3 region has 12 residues. The V end was cut by 7 bases, the J end by 7 bases, with 11 bases between. CDR3 sequence reads: CASIGEGNEQFF. The CDR3, as DNA: TGTGCCAGCATCGGCGAAGGGAATGAGCAGTTCTTC.

Concerning this clone: The same CDR3 is also encoded by other DNA sequences in this sample. The rearrangement links TRBV5-6 to TRBJ1-2, with no clear D. CDR1 and CDR2 from the germline V gene are SGHDT and YYEEEE. Trimming left V 2 bases short and J 1 base short, with 9 bases between. CDR3 length: 14 residues. The CDR3 nucleotides read TGTGCCAGCAGCTTATCCAGCCTTAACTATGGCTACACCTTC. Its translation is CASSLSSLNYGYTF.

The chain combines TRBV2 with TRBJ2-6; D gene ambiguous. CDR3 size: 14 residues. Germline V gene sequence: CDR1 SNHLY, CDR2 FYNNEI. The germline V and J ends were trimmed by 4 bases and 4 bases, with 8 bases remaining between them. CDR3 loop: CASSAGLGANVLTF. DNA for the CDR3: TGTGCCAGCAGTGCAGGTCTAGGGGCCAACGTCCTGACTTTC. The whole variable domain, filled in from reference TRBV2 and TRBJ2-6, reads EPEVTQTPSHQVTQMGQEVILRCVPISNHLYFYWYRQILGQKVEFLVSFYNNEISEKSEIFDDQFSVERPDGSNFTLKIRSTKLEDSAMYFCASSAGLGANVLTFGAGSRLTVL.